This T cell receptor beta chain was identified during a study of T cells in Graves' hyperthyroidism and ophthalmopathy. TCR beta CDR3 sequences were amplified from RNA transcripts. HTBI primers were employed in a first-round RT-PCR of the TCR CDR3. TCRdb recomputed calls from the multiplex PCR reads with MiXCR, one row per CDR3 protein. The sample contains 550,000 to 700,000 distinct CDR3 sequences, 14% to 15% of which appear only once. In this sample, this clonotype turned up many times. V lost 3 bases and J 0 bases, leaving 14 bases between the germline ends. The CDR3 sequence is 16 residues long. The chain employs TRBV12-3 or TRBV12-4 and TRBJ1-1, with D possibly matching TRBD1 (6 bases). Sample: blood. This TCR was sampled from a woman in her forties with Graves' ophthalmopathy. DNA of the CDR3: TGTGCCAGCAGTTTTTTCCCCGGGGGGCTGAACACTGAAGCTTTCTTT. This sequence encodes CASSFFPGGLNTEAFF.